This T cell receptor (beta chain) was observed in a study of PD-L1 blockade in urothelial cancer. Overall study: At 3 weeks (second dose) and 6 weeks after starting treatment, blood was analyzed. Median T cell yield per blood sample was around 130,000 cells.

V was trimmed by 2 bases and J by 1 base, leaving 9 bases between them. The V gene's germline CDR1 is SEHNR and CDR2 FQNEAQ (reference sequence). CDR3 length: 15 amino acids. The method was immunoSEQ multiplex PCR; TCRdb's version includes in-frame clones alone and lacks a portion of them. The sample lists about 100,000 clones; approximately 90% were seen once. The rearrangement links TRBV7-9 to TRBJ2-1, with D possibly TRBD2 on 5 matching bases. The TCR sequence derives from a woman aged 80 or over with urothelial cancer. Sequenced here: PBMCs, sampled around atezolizumab (anti-PD-L1) treatment. CDR3 sequence (DNA): TGTGCCAGCAGCTTAATCAGCGGATCCTACAATGAGCAGTTCTTC. This sequence encodes CASSLISGSYNEQFF. Together with reference TRBV7-9 and TRBJ2-1, the CDR3 gives the full variable domain: DTGVSQNPRHKITKRGQNVTFRCDPISEHNRLYWYRQTLGQGPEFLTYFQNEAQLEKSRLLSDRFSAERPKGSFSTLEIQRTEQGDSAMYLCASSLISGSYNEQFFGPGTRLTVL.